This TCR beta chain is from a study of blood T cell repertoires in COVID-19. CDR1 SGHDT and CDR2 YYEEEE come from the germline V gene. The CDR3 is made up of 14 amino acids. The V end was cut by 3 bases, the J end by 0 bases, with 8 bases between. A single count supports this clone. Methods used by the authors: Researchers report that nucleated cell counts were estimated from reference gene primer amplification. Data came from immunoSEQ multiplex PCR; TCRdb stores just in-frame clones and leaves some out. D and trimming come from the DNA, and the V and J calls and clone size come from that table. The table shows over 350,000 clones, with roughly 91% occurring only once.

The source material was peripheral blood. This TCR was sampled from a young woman with acute or convalescent COVID-19. The rearrangement links TRBV5-6 to TRBJ2-3; weak D call: TRBD2 (5 bases). The CDR3 nucleotides are TGTGCCAGCAGCTACGGGGTAAGCACAGATACGCAGTATTTT. Its protein product is CASSYGVSTDTQYF.